This TCR beta chain is drawn from a study of identical twins. This CDR3 spans 15 amino acids. Germline loops: CDR1 SGHTA, CDR2 FQGNSA. V lost 3 bases to trimming and J lost 6 bases, with 16 bases between them. This clonotype has at least ten counts. What it binds is not known. Study-wide results and limits: A lower insertion count was a feature of abundant cord blood beta clonotypes, with no such feature in memory repertoires. Rather than following the same donors, the conclusions depended on cross-sectional statistical analysis. Models, which agreed with sharing between unrelated individuals, nonetheless underestimated the out-of-frame TCR alpha sharing seen in monozygotic twins.

TCRdb re-derived calls from the 5' RACE reads in MiXCR, one entry per CDR3 protein. The sample shows 240,000 or so distinct CDR3 sequences, 10% of them seen only once. The gene calls are TRBV7-2 and TRBJ2-3, with D tentatively TRBD2 (6 bases). The clonotype originates from a man aged 45-65 years in good health. The material sequenced was memory T cells sorted from blood. The CDR3 region is CASSFAGTPRDTQYF. In DNA form, the CDR3 reads TGTGCCAGCAGCTTCGCTGGGACTCCTCGGGATACGCAGTATTTT.